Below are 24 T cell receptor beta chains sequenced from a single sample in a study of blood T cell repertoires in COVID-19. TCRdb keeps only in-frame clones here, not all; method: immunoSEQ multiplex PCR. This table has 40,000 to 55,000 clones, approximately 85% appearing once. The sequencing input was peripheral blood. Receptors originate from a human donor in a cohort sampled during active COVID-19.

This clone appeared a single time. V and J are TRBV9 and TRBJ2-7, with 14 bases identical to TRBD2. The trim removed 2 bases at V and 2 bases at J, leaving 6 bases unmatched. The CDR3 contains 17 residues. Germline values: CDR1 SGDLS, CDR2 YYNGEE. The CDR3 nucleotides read TGTGCCAGCAGCGTCGGACTAGCGGGGGGTATAACCTACGAGCAGTACTTC. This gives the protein CASSVGLAGGITYEQYF. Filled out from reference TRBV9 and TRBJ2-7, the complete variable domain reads DSGVTQTPKHLITATGQRVTLRCSPRSGDLSVYWYQQSLDQGLQFLIQYYNGEERAKGNILERFSAQQFPDLHSELNLSSLELGDSALYFCASSVGLAGGITYEQYFGPGTRLTVT.

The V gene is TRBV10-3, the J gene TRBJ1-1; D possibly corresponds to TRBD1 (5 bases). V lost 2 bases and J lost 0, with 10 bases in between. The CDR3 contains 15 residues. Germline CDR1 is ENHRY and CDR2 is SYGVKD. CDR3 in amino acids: CAISEDSPMNTEAFF. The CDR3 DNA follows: TGTGCCATCAGTGAGGACAGCCCTATGAACACTGAAGCTTTCTTT.

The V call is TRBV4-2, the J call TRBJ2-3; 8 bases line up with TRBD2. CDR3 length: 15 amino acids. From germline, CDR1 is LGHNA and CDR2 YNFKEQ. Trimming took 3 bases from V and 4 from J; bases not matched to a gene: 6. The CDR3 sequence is CASSQGLGSPDTQYF. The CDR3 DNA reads TGTGCCAGCAGCCAGGGACTAGGGTCCCCAGATACGCAGTATTTT.

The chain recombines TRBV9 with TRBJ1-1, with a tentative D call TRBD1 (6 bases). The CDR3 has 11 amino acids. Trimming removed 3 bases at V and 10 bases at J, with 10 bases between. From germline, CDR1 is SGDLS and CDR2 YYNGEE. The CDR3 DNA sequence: TGTGCCAGCAGCGACGGCAGGGGAGCTTTCTTT. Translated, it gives CASSDGRGAFF. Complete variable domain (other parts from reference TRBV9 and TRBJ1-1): DSGVTQTPKHLITATGQRVTLRCSPRSGDLSVYWYQQSLDQGLQFLIQYYNGEERAKGNILERFSAQQFPDLHSELNLSSLELGDSALYFCASSDGRGAFFGQGTRLTVV.

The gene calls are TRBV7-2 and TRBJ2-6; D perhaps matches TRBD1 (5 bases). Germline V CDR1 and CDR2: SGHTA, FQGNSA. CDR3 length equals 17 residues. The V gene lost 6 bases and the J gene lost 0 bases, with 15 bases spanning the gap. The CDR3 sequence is CASRLNRQSSGANVLTF. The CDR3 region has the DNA TGTGCCAGCAGACTTAATCGACAGAGCTCTGGGGCCAACGTCCTGACTTTC.

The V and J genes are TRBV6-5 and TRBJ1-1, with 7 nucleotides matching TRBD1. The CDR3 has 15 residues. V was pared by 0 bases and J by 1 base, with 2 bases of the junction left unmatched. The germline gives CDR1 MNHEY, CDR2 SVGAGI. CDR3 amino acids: CASSYSTGANTEAFF. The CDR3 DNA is TGTGCCAGCAGTTACTCTACAGGGGCGAACACTGAAGCTTTCTTT.

CDR3 coding DNA: TGTGCCACCAGACAGTTGACCTATGGCTACACCTTC. The encoded protein is CATRQLTYGYTF. This chain connects TRBV10-3 to TRBJ1-2, with D tentatively TRBD1 (5 bases). This CDR3 has 12 residues. Germline V CDR1 and CDR2: ENHRY, SYGVKD. V shed 10 bases and J shed 4 bases, with 13 bases lying between them.

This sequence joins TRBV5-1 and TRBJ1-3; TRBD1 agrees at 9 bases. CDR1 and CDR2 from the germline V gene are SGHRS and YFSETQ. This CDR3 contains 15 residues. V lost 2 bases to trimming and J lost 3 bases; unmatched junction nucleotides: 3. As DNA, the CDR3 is TGCGCCAGCAGCTTACAGGGGGCTAGTGGAAACACCATATATTTT. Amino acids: CASSLQGASGNTIYF.

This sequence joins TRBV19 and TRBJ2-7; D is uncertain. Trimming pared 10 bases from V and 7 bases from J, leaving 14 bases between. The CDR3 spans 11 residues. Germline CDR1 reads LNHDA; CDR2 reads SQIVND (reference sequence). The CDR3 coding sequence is TGTGCCACCCGACGCGGCCCTGAGCAGTACTTC. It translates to CATRRGPEQYF.

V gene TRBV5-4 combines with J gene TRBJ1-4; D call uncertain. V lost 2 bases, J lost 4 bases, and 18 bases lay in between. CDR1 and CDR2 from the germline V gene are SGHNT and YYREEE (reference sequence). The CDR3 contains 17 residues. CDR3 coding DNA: TGTGCCAGCAGCTTATACAAAGGCGGAGAGGATAATGAAAAACTGTTTTTT. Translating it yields CASSLYKGGEDNEKLFF.

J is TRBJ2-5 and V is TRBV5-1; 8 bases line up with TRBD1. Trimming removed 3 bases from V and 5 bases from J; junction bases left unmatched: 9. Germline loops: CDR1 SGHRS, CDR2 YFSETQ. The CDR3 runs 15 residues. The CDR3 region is CASSWNTGGDETQYF. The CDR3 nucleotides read TGCGCCAGCAGCTGGAACACAGGGGGAGATGAGACCCAGTACTTC.

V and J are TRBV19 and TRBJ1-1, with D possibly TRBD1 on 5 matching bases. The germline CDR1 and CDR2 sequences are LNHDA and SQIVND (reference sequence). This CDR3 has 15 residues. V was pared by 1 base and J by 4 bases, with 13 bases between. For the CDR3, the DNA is TGTGCCAGTAGTATAGTCCCAGGGATCGGCACTGAAGCTTTCTTT. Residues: CASSIVPGIGTEAFF.

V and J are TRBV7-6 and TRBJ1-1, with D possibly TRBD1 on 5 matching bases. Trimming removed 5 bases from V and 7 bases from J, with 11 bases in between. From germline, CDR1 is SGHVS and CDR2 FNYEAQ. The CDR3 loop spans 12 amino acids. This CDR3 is CASSLGGGEAFF. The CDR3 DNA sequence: TGTGCCAGCAGCCTCGGGGGTGGTGAAGCTTTCTTT.

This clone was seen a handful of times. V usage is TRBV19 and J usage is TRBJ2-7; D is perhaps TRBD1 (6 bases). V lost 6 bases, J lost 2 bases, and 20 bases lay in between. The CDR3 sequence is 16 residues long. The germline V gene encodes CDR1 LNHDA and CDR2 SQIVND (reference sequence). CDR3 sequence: CASSQNTGHLTYEQYF. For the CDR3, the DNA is TGTGCCAGTAGCCAAAATACGGGACACCTTACCTACGAGCAGTACTTC.

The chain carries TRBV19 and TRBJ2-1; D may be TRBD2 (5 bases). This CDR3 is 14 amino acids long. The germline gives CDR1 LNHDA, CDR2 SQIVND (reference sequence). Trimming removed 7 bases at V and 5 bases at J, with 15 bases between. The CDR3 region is CASIGKLGNNEQFF. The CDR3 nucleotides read TGTGCCAGTATCGGGAAACTAGGGAACAATGAGCAGTTCTTC.

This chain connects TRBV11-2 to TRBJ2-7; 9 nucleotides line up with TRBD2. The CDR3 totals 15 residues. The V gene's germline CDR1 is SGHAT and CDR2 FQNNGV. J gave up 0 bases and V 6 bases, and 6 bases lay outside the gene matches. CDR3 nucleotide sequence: TGTGCCAGCAGTCCCAGCGGGAGGCACTCCTACGAGCAGTACTTC. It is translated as CASSPSGRHSYEQYF.

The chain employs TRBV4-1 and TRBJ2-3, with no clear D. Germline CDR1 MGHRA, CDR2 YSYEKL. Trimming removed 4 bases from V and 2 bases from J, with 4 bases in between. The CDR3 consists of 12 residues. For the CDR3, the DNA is TGCGCCAGCAGCCCTAACACAGATACGCAGTATTTT. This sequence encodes CASSPNTDTQYF.

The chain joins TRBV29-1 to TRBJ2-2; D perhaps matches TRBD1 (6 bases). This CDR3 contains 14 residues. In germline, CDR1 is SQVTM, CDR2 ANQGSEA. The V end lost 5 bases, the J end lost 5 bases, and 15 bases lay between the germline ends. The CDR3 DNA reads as TGCAGCGTTAGGTTGGACAGCTTGACCGGGGAGCTGTTTTTT. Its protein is CSVRLDSLTGELFF.

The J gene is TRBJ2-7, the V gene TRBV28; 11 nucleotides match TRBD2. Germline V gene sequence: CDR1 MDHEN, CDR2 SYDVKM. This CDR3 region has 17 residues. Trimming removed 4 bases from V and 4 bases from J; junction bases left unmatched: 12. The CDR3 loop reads CASSSRTSGFNGYEQYF. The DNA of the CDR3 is TGTGCCAGCAGTTCGCGGACTAGCGGGTTTAACGGGTACGAGCAGTACTTC.

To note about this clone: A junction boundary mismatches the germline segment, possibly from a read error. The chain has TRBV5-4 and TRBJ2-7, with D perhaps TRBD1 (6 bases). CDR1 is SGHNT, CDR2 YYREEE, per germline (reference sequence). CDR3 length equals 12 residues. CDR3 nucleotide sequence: TGTGCCAGCAGCTTCATAGCCGGGACACCTCTCTTC. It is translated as CASSFIAGTPLF.

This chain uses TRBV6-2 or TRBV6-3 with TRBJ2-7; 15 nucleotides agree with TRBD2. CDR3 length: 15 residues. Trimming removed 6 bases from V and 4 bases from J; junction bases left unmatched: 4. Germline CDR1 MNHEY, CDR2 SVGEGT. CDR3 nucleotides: TGTGCCAGCAGCCCCGGGACTAGCGGGGGGTACGAGCAGTACTTC. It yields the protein CASSPGTSGGYEQYF.

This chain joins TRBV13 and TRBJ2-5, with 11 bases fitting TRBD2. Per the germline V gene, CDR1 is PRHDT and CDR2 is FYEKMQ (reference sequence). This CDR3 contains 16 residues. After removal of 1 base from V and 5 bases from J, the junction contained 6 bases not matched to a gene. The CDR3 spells CASSLVALAGDETQYF. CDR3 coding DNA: TGTGCCAGCAGCTTAGTGGCACTAGCGGGAGACGAGACCCAGTACTTC.

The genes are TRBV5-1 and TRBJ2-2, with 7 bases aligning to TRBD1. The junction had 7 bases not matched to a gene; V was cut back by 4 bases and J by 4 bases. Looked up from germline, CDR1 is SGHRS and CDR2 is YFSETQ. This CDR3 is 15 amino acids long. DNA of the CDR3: TGCGCCAGCAGCCTCGGGACAGAGGGCACCGGGGAGCTGTTTTTT. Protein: CASSLGTEGTGELFF.

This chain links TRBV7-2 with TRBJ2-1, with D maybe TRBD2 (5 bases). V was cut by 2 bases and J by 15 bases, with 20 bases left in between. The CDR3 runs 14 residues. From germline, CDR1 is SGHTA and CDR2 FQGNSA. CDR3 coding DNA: TGTGCCAGCAGCTTATTCCCTAGCTCTCTTGGCCCGTTCTTC. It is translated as CASSLFPSSLGPFF. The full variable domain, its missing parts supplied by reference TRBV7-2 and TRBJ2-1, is GAGVSQSPSNKVTEKGKDVELRCDPISGHTALYWYRQSLGQGLEFLIYFQGNSAPDKSGLPSDRFSAERTGGSVSTLTIQRTQQEDSAVYLCASSLFPSSLGPFFGPGTRLTVL.